This is a list of T cell receptor beta chains from one sample in a study of shared clonotypes between healthy human individuals. Sequencing used immunoSEQ multiplex PCR; TCRdb keeps in-frame clones, though not all of them. The table includes about 1,900,000 clones, approximately 94% detected once. Sample: naive CD8+ T cells sorted from blood. The receptor set was obtained from a man younger than 35 in good health. The CDR3 runs from the conserved cysteine through the conserved F or W. D genes are given only for firm matches. Clone size is shown for a subset of rows, as once, few, many or a class of expanded clone.

V: TRBV7-9
J: TRBJ2-1
D: TRBD2
size: .
DNA: TGTGCCAGCAGCTACGAGGCGACTAGCGGGGGGCTCGATGAGCAGTTCTTC
CDR3: CASSYEATSGGLDEQFF

V: TRBV7-9
J: TRBJ2-3
D: TRBD1
size: .
DNA: TGTGCCAGCAGTCCTAACAGGGGTTCGAGCACAGATACGCAGTATTTT
CDR3: CASSPNRGSSTDTQYF

V: TRBV7-9
J: TRBJ2-1
D: TRBD2
size: .
DNA: TGTGCCAGCAGCTTACGTGGCGGGGGGGCCGTTGAGCAGTTCTTC
CDR3: CASSLRGGGAVEQFF

V: TRBV30
J: TRBJ2-7
D: .
size: .
DNA: TGTGCCTGGAGTGGAATTAGTTACGAGCAGTACTTC
CDR3: CAWSGISYEQYF

V: TRBV30
J: TRBJ1-1
D: .
size: few
DNA: TGTGCCTGGGGGACCTTGAACACTGAAGCTTTCTTT
CDR3: CAWGTLNTEAFF

V: TRBV5-6
J: TRBJ2-7
D: .
size: .
DNA: TGTGCCAGCAGCTTGACAGGCTACGAGCAGTACTTC
CDR3: CASSLTGYEQYF

V: TRBV5-4
J: TRBJ1-1
D: .
size: .
DNA: TGTGCCAGCAGCCCTAGGATGATGAACACTGAAGCTTTCTTT
CDR3: CASSPRMMNTEAFF

V: TRBV12-5
J: TRBJ1-1
D: .
size: once
DNA: TGTGCTAGTGGTTTGGGAGTTACGAACACTGAAGCTTTCTTT
CDR3: CASGLGVTNTEAFF

V: TRBV29-1
J: TRBJ2-2
D: .
size: .
DNA: TGCAGCGTTGAATCCCGTCTCACCGGGGAGCTGTTTTTT
CDR3: CSVESRLTGELFF

V: TRBV5-5
J: TRBJ1-6
D: .
size: .
DNA: TGTGCCAGCAGCTTGGGGCCTCCCGAGGGGTCACCCCTCCACTTT
CDR3: CASSLGPPEGSPLHF

V: TRBV29-1
J: TRBJ1-2
D: .
size: .
DNA: TGCAGCGCCGCAGACCCCAAGGGCTATGGCTACACCTTC
CDR3: CSAADPKGYGYTF

V: TRBV5-6
J: TRBJ2-3
D: .
size: .
DNA: TGTGCCAGCAGCTTGGATATCGGACAGTATTTAGATACGCAGTATTTT
CDR3: CASSLDIGQYLDTQYF

V: TRBV13
J: TRBJ2-5
D: .
size: once
DNA: TGTGCCAGCAGCTGGATGACGGACAGCAGGTTTCAAGAGACCCAGTACTTC
CDR3: CASSWMTDSRFQETQYF

V: TRBV5-6
J: TRBJ1-1
D: .
size: .
DNA: TGTGCCAGCAGCCCGGGATTTGGGAACACTGAAGCTTTCTTT
CDR3: CASSPGFGNTEAFF

V: TRBV11-2
J: TRBJ2-3
D: TRBD2
size: .
DNA: TGTGCCAGCAGCTTTACGGGGACTAGCAGCACAGATACGCAGTATTTT
CDR3: CASSFTGTSSTDTQYF

V: TRBV4-1
J: TRBJ2-7
D: TRBD1
size: .
DNA: TGCGCCAGCAGTCTTACCCCCGGGACAGGGAGAACCTACGAGCAGTACTTC
CDR3: CASSLTPGTGRTYEQYF

V: TRBV7-9
J: TRBJ1-1
D: .
size: .
DNA: TGTGCCAGCAGCTTAATAGGGCAAGGGATGAACACTGAAGCTTTCTTT
CDR3: CASSLIGQGMNTEAFF

V: TRBV7-8
J: TRBJ2-7
D: .
size: .
DNA: TGTGCCAGCAGCTTAATGTCAGGGGAATCTGTCTACGAGCAGTACTTC
CDR3: CASSLMSGESVYEQYF

V: TRBV5-4
J: TRBJ2-3
D: .
size: .
DNA: TGTGCCAGCAGCTGGGCCCGGGGTACAGATACGCAGTATTTT
CDR3: CASSWARGTDTQYF

V: TRBV18
J: TRBJ2-6
D: .
size: .
DNA: TGTGCCAGCTCACCAGGTGGGCAGCCTTTTCAGTACTCTGGGGCCAACGTCCTGACTTTC
CDR3: CASSPGGQPFQYSGANVLTF

V: TRBV27
J: TRBJ1-1
D: TRBD1
size: .
DNA: TGTGCCAGCAGTTACACTAGGGGGCAGGACACTGAAGCTTTCTTT
CDR3: CASSYTRGQDTEAFF

V: TRBV5-6
J: TRBJ2-7
D: .
size: .
DNA: TGTGCCAGCAGCTGGGCCGGGCAGGGTGCTTACGAGCAGTACTTC
CDR3: CASSWAGQGAYEQYF

V: TRBV9
J: TRBJ2-7
D: TRBD2
size: .
DNA: TGTGCCAGCAGCGTAGGACTAGCGGGGGAATACGAGCAGTACTTC
CDR3: CASSVGLAGEYEQYF

V: TRBV4-3
J: TRBJ1-2
D: .
size: .
DNA: TGCGCCAGCAGCCAAGTCTTCGCGCCAGCCCCTCAGGACTATGGCTACACCTTC
CDR3: CASSQVFAPAPQDYGYTF

V: TRBV9
J: TRBJ2-7
D: TRBD2
size: .
DNA: TGTGCCAGCAGCCCCGGGACTAACGAGCAGTACTTC
CDR3: CASSPGTNEQYF

V: TRBV6-5
J: TRBJ2-7
D: TRBD1
size: .
DNA: TGTGCCAGCAGTTACTCCGCGGGACAGGTCTCCTACGAGCAGTACTTC
CDR3: CASSYSAGQVSYEQYF

V: TRBV27
J: TRBJ2-7
D: TRBD1
size: .
DNA: TGTGCCAGCAGTCCCCAGACAGGGCGACCCTCCTACGAGCAGTACTTC
CDR3: CASSPQTGRPSYEQYF

V: TRBV4-1
J: TRBJ2-7
D: TRBD2
size: .
DNA: TGCGCCAGCAGCCAAGTTAGCGGGAGTTCCTACGAGCAGTACTTC
CDR3: CASSQVSGSSYEQYF

V: TRBV29-1
J: TRBJ2-7
D: TRBD1
size: once
DNA: TGCAGCGCCCGGACAGGGGACGAGCAGTACTTC
CDR3: CSARTGDEQYF

V: TRBV11-2
J: TRBJ2-7
D: TRBD2
size: .
DNA: TGTGCCAGCAGCTCGGGACTAGCGTCCTACGAGCAGTACTTC
CDR3: CASSSGLASYEQYF

V: TRBV5-6
J: TRBJ2-3
D: .
size: .
DNA: TGTGCCAGCAGCTTAGAGTCTAGCACAGATACGCAGTATTTT
CDR3: CASSLESSTDTQYF

V: TRBV5-6
J: TRBJ1-1
D: .
size: .
DNA: TGTGCCAGCAGCTTGGGGTCATACGAAGCTTTCTTT
CDR3: CASSLGSYEAFF

V: TRBV6-4
J: TRBJ1-6
D: .
size: .
DNA: TGTGCCAGCAGTGACTCGAAGTGGTTCAGCTCCTATAATTCACCCCTCCACTTT
CDR3: CASSDSKWFSSYNSPLHF

V: TRBV7-9
J: TRBJ2-7
D: .
size: .
DNA: TGTGCCAGCAGCCTAACAGAGTCCTACGAGCAGTACTTC
CDR3: CASSLTESYEQYF

V: TRBV11-2
J: TRBJ2-7
D: .
size: few
DNA: TGTGCCAGCAGCTTAGGTTTGTACGAGCAGTACTTC
CDR3: CASSLGLYEQYF

V: TRBV5-1
J: TRBJ1-3
D: .
size: .
DNA: TGCGCCAGCAGCTTCGGGAAGTCTGGAAACACCATATATTTT
CDR3: CASSFGKSGNTIYF